Below, 23 T cell receptor beta chains from the same sample are listed, as sequenced in a study of vaccination effects on CD4 cells after COVID-19. The table came from immunoSEQ multiplex PCR; TCRdb's copy has only in-frame clones and leaves some out. The table lists roughly 54,000 clones, around 76% of them singletons. Antigen-specific CD4+ T cell clonotypes were called by their expansion after viral peptide-pool culture in ViraFEST. Researchers isolated CD4+ T cells once 9 to 11 days of culture had elapsed. PCR-confirmed SARS-CoV-2 infection occurred in the person between March and December 2020. Their antigen targets remain unknown. The starting material was CD4+ T cells from PBMCs cultured with HIV peptides, obtained before COVID-19 vaccination. The subset denotes: HIV-1 Nef peptide pool negative control/reference culture. The receptors derive from a human donor who had a prior SARS-CoV-2 infection.

The gene calls are TRBV6-5 and TRBJ1-5, with 9 bases identical to TRBD1. The CDR3 loop spans 15 amino acids. Germline V gene sequence: CDR1 MNHEY, CDR2 SVGAGI. Trimming removed 9 bases from V and 3 bases from J; junction bases left unmatched: 9. The DNA of the CDR3 is TGTGCCAGTAAGTTTGGACAGGGGCACAATCAGCCCCAGCATTTT. Translating it yields CASKFGQGHNQPQHF.

The chain combines TRBV7-9 with TRBJ1-4; D is unclear. The CDR3 runs to 12 residues. Germline lookup yields CDR1 SEHNR and CDR2 FQNEAQ (reference sequence). V dropped 1 base and J dropped 8 bases, with 5 bases sitting between them. As DNA, the CDR3 is TGTGCCAGCAGCTTAGGGCTAGAAAAACTGTTTTTT. Translating gives CASSLGLEKLFF. The full variable domain, completed using reference TRBV7-9 and TRBJ1-4, is DTGVSQNPRHKITKRGQNVTFRCDPISEHNRLYWYRQTLGQGPEFLTYFQNEAQLEKSRLLSDRFSAERPKGSFSTLEIQRTEQGDSAMYLCASSLGLEKLFFGSGTQLSVL.

This clone was detected once. This sequence joins TRBV21-1 and TRBJ2-5. TRBV21-1 is flagged as a pseudogene. The CDR3 sequence is 14 residues long. The CDR3 DNA follows: TGTGCCAGCAGAACTGGTAGGTTCTATCCGACCCAGTACTTC. This gives the protein CASRTGRFYPTQYF.

The V gene is TRBV20-1, the J gene TRBJ2-7; D not certain. Germline V gene data show CDR1 as DFQATT and CDR2 as SNEGSKA (reference sequence). V lost 3 bases and J lost 5, with 11 bases in between. There are 12 residues in the CDR3. The CDR3 DNA is TGCAGTGCTAGTTCCGGTGATCACGAGCAGTACTTC. It yields the protein CSASSGDHEQYF.

The genes are TRBV6-5 and TRBJ2-5, with D perhaps assigned TRBD1 or TRBD2 (6 bases each). CDR3 length: 14 residues. Trimming cost V 5 bases and J 5 bases, with 15 bases left between them. Per the germline V gene, CDR1 is MNHEY and CDR2 is SVGAGI. DNA of the CDR3: TGTGCCAGCAGTCAGACAGGTCGGGAGGAGACCCAGTACTTC. Its translation is CASSQTGREETQYF.

This clone was counted only a few times. V gene TRBV3-1 (or the pseudogene TRBV3-2) combines with J gene TRBJ1-1, with no clear D. This CDR3 spans 13 amino acids. V was clipped by 5 bases and J by 1 base, with 8 bases between them. Germline CDR1 LGHDT, CDR2 YNNKEL (reference sequence). The CDR3 nucleotides are TGTGCCAGCAGCATAAACAGGAACACTGAAGCTTTCTTT. Translation gives CASSINRNTEAFF.

V gene TRBV9 combines with J gene TRBJ2-1, with D perhaps TRBD2 (5 bases). The length of the CDR3 is 15 residues. Per germline, CDR1 SGDLS and CDR2 YYNGEE. Trimming removed 0 bases at V and 4 bases at J, with 11 bases between. The CDR3 nucleotides read TGTGCCAGCAGCGTAGACCCAAGGGAGTACAATGAGCAGTTCTTC. Amino acid sequence: CASSVDPREYNEQFF.

The rearrangement joins TRBV5-1 to TRBJ1-1, with 8 nucleotides matching TRBD1. The trim removed 0 bases at V and 0 bases at J, leaving 1 base unmatched. Germline V gene sequence: CDR1 SGHRS, CDR2 YFSETQ. The CDR3 extends over 15 amino acids. The CDR3: CASSLGDRLNTEAFF. CDR3 nucleotide sequence: TGCGCCAGCAGCTTGGGGGACAGGCTGAACACTGAAGCTTTCTTT.

J is TRBJ2-1 and V is TRBV2; D is undetermined. The CDR3 is made up of 13 amino acids. Trimming removed 8 bases at V and 2 bases at J, with 10 bases between. Germline V CDR1 and CDR2: SNHLY, FYNNEI. DNA for the CDR3: TGTGCCAGCTGTATCCGGGCCTACAATGAGCAGTTCTTC. Amino acids: CASCIRAYNEQFF.

V gene TRBV11-3 combines with J gene TRBJ1-1; D unresolved. Germline V CDR1 and CDR2: SGHNT, YENEEA. Deletions cut 5 bases from V and 0 bases from J, with 7 bases between. The CDR3 sequence is 13 residues long. CDR3 amino acids: CASSETVNTEAFF. The DNA of the CDR3 is TGTGCCAGCAGCGAGACGGTGAACACTGAAGCTTTCTTT.

The chain recombines TRBV7-2 with TRBJ2-5; the D is unclear. This CDR3 region has 15 residues. Per germline, CDR1 SGHTA and CDR2 FQGNSA. The V and J ends lost 5 bases and 1 base respectively, with 14 bases between them. The CDR3 reads CASSRRLTPQETQYF. The CDR3 DNA is TGTGCCAGCAGCCGGAGACTCACACCCCAAGAGACCCAGTACTTC. The entire variable domain, with the rest obtained from reference TRBV7-2 and TRBJ2-5, is as follows: GAGVSQSPSNKVTEKGKDVELRCDPISGHTALYWYRQSLGQGLEFLIYFQGNSAPDKSGLPSDRFSAERTGGSVSTLTIQRTQQEDSAVYLCASSRRLTPQETQYFGPGTRLLVL.

The chain is built from TRBV5-1 and TRBJ2-3, with D perhaps being TRBD1 or TRBD2 (6 bases each). Between the trimmed V and J ends, which lost 7 bases and 2 bases, there was a span of 17 bases. The CDR3 covers 15 residues. The germline CDR1 and CDR2 sequences are SGHRS and YFSETQ. The CDR3 loop is CASSPWGASTDTQYF. CDR3 bases: TGCGCCAGCTCCCCTTGGGGGGCATCCACAGATACGCAGTATTTT.

The rearrangement uses TRBV9 and TRBJ2-5, with 8 nucleotides matching TRBD1. Germline lookup yields CDR1 SGDLS and CDR2 YYNGEE. The CDR3 is made up of 15 amino acids. V shed 0 bases and J 3 bases; nucleotides not matched to a gene: 4. The CDR3 bases are TGTGCCAGCAGCGTAGCCCTGACAGGGGAAGAGACCCAGTACTTC. Translation gives CASSVALTGEETQYF.

This rearrangement joins TRBV3-1 (or the pseudogene TRBV3-2) to TRBJ2-7; 9 bases map to TRBD1. The CDR3 contains 15 residues. Trimming at V came to 0 bases and at J to 6 bases, leaving 6 bases not matched to a gene. In germline, CDR1 is LGHDT, CDR2 YNNKEL (reference sequence). The CDR3 DNA reads TGTGCCAGCAGCCAAGATCTGGGACAGGGATCCGAGCAGTACTTC. Its protein product is CASSQDLGQGSEQYF.

The rearrangement uses TRBV15 and TRBJ2-5, with 10 nucleotides matching TRBD1. Looked up from germline, CDR1 is LNHNV and CDR2 is YYDKDF (reference sequence). V was pared by 2 bases and J by 7 bases, with 10 bases of the junction left unmatched. The CDR3 has 16 amino acids. The CDR3 DNA sequence: TGTGCCACCAGCAGATCCTGGACAGGGGGGCCCGGGACCCAGTACTTC. As protein: CATSRSWTGGPGTQYF.

The chain joins TRBV4-2 to TRBJ1-3, with 10 bases matching TRBD1. This CDR3 spans 15 amino acids. Unmatched junction bases numbered 7, after V lost 4 bases and J lost 7 bases. Germline CDR1 reads LGHNA; CDR2 reads YNFKEQ. The CDR3, as DNA: TGTGCCAGCAGCCTACCCGGGACAGGGGTCAACACCATATATTTT. Protein sequence: CASSLPGTGVNTIYF.

The V gene is TRBV30, the J gene TRBJ2-4, with D perhaps matching TRBD1 or TRBD2 (5 bases each). The CDR3 length is 13 residues. The V and J ends lost 5 bases and 0 bases respectively, with 8 bases between them. CDR1 and CDR2 (germline): GTSNPN, SVGIG (reference sequence). The CDR3 loop reads CAWEGSAKNIQYF. CDR3 sequence (DNA): TGTGCCTGGGAGGGGTCAGCCAAAAACATTCAGTACTTC.

V gene TRBV5-1 combines with J gene TRBJ2-6; D is unclear. The CDR3 contains 17 residues. Germline CDR1 is SGHRS and CDR2 is YFSETQ. Trimming cost V 0 bases and J 0 bases, with 10 bases left between them. The CDR3 nucleotides read TGCGCCAGCAGCTTGGGCTTTTTTAGCTCTGGGGCCAACGTCCTGACTTTC. Amino acids: CASSLGFFSSGANVLTF.

The J gene is TRBJ2-7, the V gene TRBV2; TRBD2 agrees at 11 bases. Germline V gene sequence: CDR1 SNHLY, CDR2 FYNNEI. Trimming removed 7 bases from V and 1 base from J; junction bases left unmatched: 12. CDR3 length: 17 amino acids. The CDR3 reads CASMRLAGGLTSYEQYF. The CDR3 region has the DNA TGTGCCAGCATGAGGCTAGCGGGGGGCCTTACTTCCTACGAGCAGTACTTC.

V is TRBV30 and J is TRBJ1-1; D ambiguous. This CDR3 contains 13 residues. V was shortened by 3 bases and J by 2 bases, with 10 bases between the two germline ends. CDR1 is GTSNPN, CDR2 SVGIG, per germline (reference sequence). CDR3 nucleotide sequence: TGTGCCTGGAGGAGGACGCCTAACACTGAAGCTTTCTTT. Residues: CAWRRTPNTEAFF.

The rearrangement uses TRBV3-1 (or the pseudogene TRBV3-2) and TRBJ2-7, with D perhaps TRBD2 (7 bases). Deletions cut 7 bases from V and 7 bases from J, with 17 bases between. CDR3 size: 13 residues. Germline-derived CDR1 and CDR2 are LGHDT and YNNKEL (reference sequence). For the CDR3, the DNA is TGTGCCAGCAACTACGGAGGGGGGGAGGAGCAGTACTTC. Translation: CASNYGGGEEQYF.

The chain links TRBV3-1 (or the pseudogene TRBV3-2) to TRBJ2-1; 7 nucleotides align to TRBD2. The junction had 9 bases not matched to a gene; V was cut back by 1 base and J by 6 bases. The CDR3 contains 16 residues. Germline CDR1 is LGHDT and CDR2 is YNNKEL (reference sequence). The CDR3 sequence: CASSQVTGGFGNEQFF. In DNA form, the CDR3 reads TGTGCCAGCAGCCAAGTGACCGGGGGGTTTGGCAATGAGCAGTTCTTC.

V gene TRBV6-8 combines with J gene TRBJ2-1, with 9 bases fitting TRBD1. Per the germline V gene, CDR1 is MNHGY and CDR2 is SAAAGT. V gave up 6 bases and J gave up 8 bases; unmatched junction bases: 20. This CDR3 has 18 residues. CDR3 nucleotides: TGTGCCAGCAGCTTACTCGGGGACAGGGAAACGATCAGACATGAGCAGTTCTTC. This codes for CASSLLGDRETIRHEQFF.